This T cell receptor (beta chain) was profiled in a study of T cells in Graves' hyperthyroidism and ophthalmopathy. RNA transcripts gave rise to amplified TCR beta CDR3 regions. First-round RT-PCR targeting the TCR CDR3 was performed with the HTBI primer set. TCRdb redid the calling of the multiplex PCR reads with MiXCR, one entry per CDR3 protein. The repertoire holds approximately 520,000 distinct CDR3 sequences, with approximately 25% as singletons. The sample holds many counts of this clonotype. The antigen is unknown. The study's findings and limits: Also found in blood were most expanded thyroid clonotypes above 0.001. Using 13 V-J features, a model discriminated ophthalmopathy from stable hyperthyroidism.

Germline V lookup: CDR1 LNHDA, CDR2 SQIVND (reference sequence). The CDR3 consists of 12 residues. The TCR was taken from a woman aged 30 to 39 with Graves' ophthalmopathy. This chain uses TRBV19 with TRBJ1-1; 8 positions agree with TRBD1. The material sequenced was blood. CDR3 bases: TGTGCTACAGGGGGGATGAACACTGAAGCTTTCTTT. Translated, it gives CATGGMNTEAFF.